This TCR beta chain was retrieved from a study of blood T cell repertoires in COVID-19. The V and J ends lost 0 bases and 0 bases respectively, with 4 bases between them. CDR1 is LGHDT, CDR2 YNNKEL, per germline (reference sequence). The CDR3 loop spans 14 amino acids. The method was immunoSEQ multiplex PCR; TCRdb's version includes in-frame clones alone and lacks a portion of them. Among about 480,000 clones listed, approximately 90% were seen once. Those enrolled, adults aged roughly 18 to 90 years, came from roughly 23 US areas. Participant-reported clinical history was the basis for cohort assignment. As regards this clone: Other nucleotide sequences from this sample produce the same CDR3.

This chain joins TRBV3-1 (or the pseudogene TRBV3-2) and TRBJ2-3; D ambiguous. What was sequenced was PBMCs or T cells enriched from blood (not recorded which). The source is a woman in her late teens or twenties with acute COVID-19. The CDR3 is CASSQDSSTDTQYF. The DNA for the CDR3 is TGTGCCAGCAGCCAAGACAGTAGCACAGATACGCAGTATTTT.